One and the same sample provided the 15 T cell receptor beta chains below, sequenced in a study of T cell repertoires in cytomegalovirus infection. One entry per CDR3 protein results from TCRdb running MiXCR on the reads. This sample carries 100,000 to 120,000 distinct CDR3 sequences, more than 30% of them seen once, and the ten largest clones take around two fifths. Antigen specificity for these receptors is unknown. The specimen comprised CD8+ T cells from cultured PBMCs, sampled from culture after CMV antigen stimulation. Receptors originate from a human donor in good health (CMV status not recorded). Some clones in this sample may be carry-over from other donors' samples.

The chain uses TRBV7-2 and TRBJ2-1; D not resolved. Germline values: CDR1 SGHTA, CDR2 FQGNSA. There are 15 residues in the CDR3. Trimming stripped 2 bases from V and 0 bases from J, with 8 bases between. This CDR3 reads CASSLWDNSYNEQFF. The CDR3 DNA follows: TGTGCCAGCAGCTTATGGGATAACTCCTACAATGAGCAGTTCTTC.

As regards this clonotype: This may stem from a read error, because a much larger clone lies one nucleotide away. This chain joins TRBV7-2 and TRBJ1-6; D is undetermined. The V gene lost 3 bases and the J gene lost 4 bases, with 10 bases spanning the gap. CDR1 is SGHTA and CDR2 is FQGNSA in the germline V gene. This CDR3 comprises 15 residues. In DNA form, the CDR3 reads TGTACCAGCAGCTTTGAGGGAAGGTATAATTCACCCCTCCACTTT. Translation gives CTSSFEGRYNSPLHF. Combining the CDR3 with reference TRBV7-2 and TRBJ1-6 gives the whole variable domain GAGVSQSPSNKVTEKGKDVELRCDPISGHTALYWYRQSLGQGLEFLIYFQGNSAPDKSGLPSDRFSAERTGGSVSTLTIQRTQQEDSAVYLCTSSFEGRYNSPLHFGNGTRLTVT.

This clonotype was detected only a few times. The rearrangement links TRBV20-1 to TRBJ2-1; the D gene is possibly TRBD1 (5 bases). V was clipped by 4 bases and J by 6 bases, with 22 bases between them. The CDR3 extends over 16 amino acids. The germline CDR1 and CDR2 sequences are DFQATT and SNEGSKA (reference sequence). CDR3 protein: CSATKPWAGQGNEQFF. In DNA, the CDR3 is TGCAGTGCTACAAAACCCTGGGCAGGCCAGGGCAATGAGCAGTTCTTC.

This clonotype came up a few times. The chain links TRBV6-5 to TRBJ1-5, with D possibly being TRBD1 (5 bases). Germline values: CDR1 MNHEY, CDR2 SVGAGI. V was pared by 2 bases and J by 6 bases, with 8 bases between. There are 13 residues in the CDR3. The CDR3 loop reads CASSYTGLQPQHF. The DNA of the CDR3 is TGTGCCAGCAGTTACACGGGGCTTCAGCCCCAGCATTTT.

This clonotype occurred many times. The germline gene is not matched at one end of the junction; a read error may be the cause. V usage is TRBV12-3 or TRBV12-4 and J usage is TRBJ2-1, with TRBD2 identical over 11 bases. The length of the CDR3 is 17 residues. The CDR3 spells CASTLSLAGGLYTEQFF. The DNA for the CDR3 is TGTGCCAGCACCTTATCTCTAGCGGGGGGTCTTTACACTGAGCAGTTCTTC.

This chain joins TRBV15 and TRBJ1-1, with 7 bases fitting TRBD1. Germline-derived CDR1 and CDR2 are LNHNV and YYDKDF (reference sequence). The CDR3 is 17 amino acids. The V and J ends lost 2 bases and 0 bases, in that order; junction bases with no gene match: 9. The CDR3 region has the DNA TGTGCCACCAGCAGAACCCGGGACAGCCCCATGAACACTGAAGCTTTCTTT. This gives the protein CATSRTRDSPMNTEAFF. The full variable domain, with the rest looked up from reference TRBV15 and TRBJ1-1, is DAMVIQNPRYQVTQFGKPVTLSCSQTLNHNVMYWYQQKSSQAPKLLFHYYDKDFNNEADTPDNFQSRRPNTSFCFLDIRSPGLGDTAMYLCATSRTRDSPMNTEAFFGQGTRLTVV.

This clonotype was seen only once. V and J are TRBV7-9 and TRBJ2-7, with 7 nucleotides matching TRBD2. Losses at the gene ends were 3 bases for V and 4 bases for J; bases not matched to a gene: 3. This CDR3 is 13 amino acids long. Germline V gene lookup returns CDR1 SEHNR and CDR2 FQNEAQ (reference sequence). This CDR3 is CASSLRGGYEQYF. CDR3 DNA: TGTGCCAGCAGCTTGCGGGGAGGGTACGAGCAGTACTTC.

This sequence joins TRBV7-6 and TRBJ1-5; D remains unclear. The length of the CDR3 is 15 residues. V shed 5 bases and J shed 0 bases, with 11 bases lying between them. CDR1 and CDR2 from the germline V gene are SGHVS and FNYEAQ. The CDR3 region has the DNA TGTGCCAGCAGCCTAATGGACGGTAGCAATCAGCCCCAGCATTTT. Its translation is CASSLMDGSNQPQHF.

The chain is built from TRBV11-1 and TRBJ2-7, with TRBD1 matching 7 bases. The junction had 3 bases not matched to a gene; V was cut back by 2 bases and J by 2 bases. This CDR3 is 14 amino acids long. Looked up from germline, CDR1 is SGHAT and CDR2 is FQDESV (reference sequence). CDR3 amino acids: CASSLLRGTYEQYF. As DNA, the CDR3 is TGTGCCAGCAGCTTACTCAGGGGGACCTACGAGCAGTACTTC.

The chain carries TRBV7-2 and TRBJ1-2; a weak D match, TRBD1 (6 bases). With 5 bases removed from V and 2 bases from J, the gap between germline ends came to 12 bases. This CDR3 region has 14 residues. Germline assignment: CDR1 SGHTA and CDR2 FQGNSA. CDR3 region: CASSTDRMNYGYTF. CDR3 coding DNA: TGTGCCAGCAGCACAGACAGGATGAACTATGGCTACACCTTC.

The rearrangement uses TRBV5-1 and TRBJ1-3; D gene ambiguous. Germline loops: CDR1 SGHRS, CDR2 YFSETQ. CDR3 length: 14 residues. Trimming took 3 bases from V and 3 from J, leaving 10 bases between them. The CDR3 loop reads CASSWVGDGNTIYF. CDR3 nucleotides: TGCGCCAGCAGCTGGGTCGGGGATGGAAACACCATATATTTT.

This clonotype was observed a handful of times. The chain joins TRBV6-5 to TRBJ2-3, with D unclear. V was trimmed by 2 bases and J by 0 bases, leaving 6 bases between them. The CDR3 consists of 14 residues. The germline V gene has CDR1 MNHEY and CDR2 SVGAGI. The CDR3 reads CASSYGGSTDTQYF. For the CDR3, the DNA is TGTGCCAGCAGTTACGGCGGCAGCACAGATACGCAGTATTTT.

Worth noting for this clonotype: A much larger clone differs from this one at a single base, so this may be a read error. The rearrangement joins TRBV7-2 to TRBJ2-1, with D perhaps matching TRBD1 (6 bases). Germline V CDR1 and CDR2: SGHTA, FQGNSA. This CDR3 is 14 amino acids long. CDR3 residues: CANSNRVSYNEQFF. Written as DNA, the CDR3 is TGTGCCAACAGCAACAGGGTGTCCTACAATGAGCAGTTCTTC.

CDR3 coding DNA: TGTGCCAGCAGTTACGGGAGTGGGGGCTACACCTTC. This gives the protein CASSYGSGGYTF. The chain has TRBV6-2 or TRBV6-3 and TRBJ1-2; D is uncertain. CDR3 length equals 12 residues. Germline V CDR1 and CDR2: MNHEY, SVGEGT. Between the trimmed V and J ends, which lost 2 bases and 8 bases, there was a span of 9 bases.

V and J are TRBV11-2 and TRBJ1-3; no definite D call. V lost 4 bases, J lost 0 bases, and 19 bases lay in between. Germline V gene sequence: CDR1 SGHAT, CDR2 FQNNGV. The CDR3 length is 18 residues. Here the CDR3 reads CASSSTIFSYSSGNTIYF. DNA of the CDR3: TGTGCCAGCAGCTCAACTATATTCAGCTATTCCTCTGGAAACACCATATATTTT.